The 7 T cell receptor beta chains presented below share a single source sample, sequenced in a study of neurological immune-mediated disorders. One entry per CDR3 protein results from TCRdb running MiXCR on the 5' RACE reads. The sample has roughly 56,000 distinct CDR3 sequences; roughly 3.5% are singletons. Specimen: PBMCs. The receptors were gathered from a woman aged 60-75 years with multiple sclerosis.

This clonotype was observed many times. The gene calls are TRBV20-1 and TRBJ1-2; no clear D. The length of the CDR3 is 13 residues. The germline gives CDR1 DFQATT, CDR2 SNEGSKA (reference sequence). V was trimmed by 5 bases and J by 8 bases, leaving 18 bases between them. This chain's CDR3 is CSAYRRTLAGYTF. The CDR3 region has the DNA TGCAGTGCTTATAGACGGACTCTGGCGGGCTACACCTTC.

Many counts were recorded for this clonotype. The chain employs TRBV28 and TRBJ1-2; D perhaps matches TRBD1 (6 bases). CDR1 and CDR2 (germline): MDHEN, SYDVKM. V was clipped by 4 bases and J by 4 bases, with 16 bases between them. There are 15 residues in the CDR3. The CDR3 nucleotides are TGTGCCAGCAGTTCGTTGGGGGCGCGGGGCTATGGCTACACCTTC. It translates to CASSSLGARGYGYTF.

In its sample, this clonotype was seen many times. The chain combines TRBV2 with TRBJ2-7, with TRBD2 matching 9 bases. V was clipped by 7 bases and J by 6 bases; unmatched bases: 7. Germline lookup yields CDR1 SNHLY and CDR2 FYNNEI. The CDR3 spans 13 residues. The CDR3 nucleotides are TGTGCCAGCACCTTAGCGGGAGTTCTCGAGCAGTACTTC. Its translation: CASTLAGVLEQYF.

This clonotype was recorded at least ten times. The V gene is TRBV7-2, the J gene TRBJ2-1; D possibly corresponds to TRBD2 (6 bases). Germline values: CDR1 SGHTA, CDR2 FQGNSA. The CDR3 spans 15 residues. Deletions cut 2 bases from V and 2 bases from J, with 10 bases between. The CDR3 region is CASSLYTGAYNEQFF. CDR3 sequence (DNA): TGTGCCAGCAGCTTATATACGGGAGCCTACAATGAGCAGTTCTTC.

This clonotype was detected many times. This chain links TRBV29-1 with TRBJ2-1; D is uncertain. The CDR3 extends over 18 amino acids. V dropped 7 bases and J dropped 7 bases, with 32 bases sitting between them. CDR1 SQVTM and CDR2 ANQGSEA come from the germline V gene. DNA for the CDR3: TGCAGCGCCGCCTTTAGGTCAGAGACCTACTCTTGGGGAAATGAGCAGTTCTTC. Translation: CSAAFRSETYSWGNEQFF.

This clonotype was detected ten times or more. This rearrangement joins TRBV28 to TRBJ2-2; no clear D gene. Trimming shortened V by 3 bases and J by 6 bases, and 8 bases separated the two germline ends. Germline V gene sequence: CDR1 MDHEN, CDR2 SYDVKM. The CDR3 runs 13 residues. This CDR3 is CASSFAFSGELFF. The CDR3, as DNA: TGTGCCAGCAGTTTTGCCTTCTCCGGGGAGCTGTTTTTT.

The table lists this clonotype with many counts. The genes are TRBV20-1 and TRBJ2-1; D is possibly TRBD1 or TRBD2 (5 bases each). Germline CDR1 reads DFQATT; CDR2 reads SNEGSKA (reference sequence). The germline V and J ends were trimmed by 5 bases and 7 bases, with 18 bases remaining between them. This CDR3 contains 14 residues. Written as DNA, the CDR3 is TGCAGTGCTGCCAAGTCACGAGGGGTGAATGAGCAGTTCTTC. Amino acid sequence: CSAAKSRGVNEQFF.